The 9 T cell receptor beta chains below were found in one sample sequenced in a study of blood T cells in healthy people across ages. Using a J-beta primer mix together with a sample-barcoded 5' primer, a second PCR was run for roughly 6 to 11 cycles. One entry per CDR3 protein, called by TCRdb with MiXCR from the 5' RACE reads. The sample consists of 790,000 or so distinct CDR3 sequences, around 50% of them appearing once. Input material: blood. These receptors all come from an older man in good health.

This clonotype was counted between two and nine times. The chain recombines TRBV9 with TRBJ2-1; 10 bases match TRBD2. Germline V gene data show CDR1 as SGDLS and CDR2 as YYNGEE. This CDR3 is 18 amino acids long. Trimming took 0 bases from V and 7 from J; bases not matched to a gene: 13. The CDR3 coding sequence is TGTGCCAGCAGCGTAGTGGCTAGCGGGAGCCCCCAGAGGAATGAGCAGTTCTTC. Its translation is CASSVVASGSPQRNEQFF.

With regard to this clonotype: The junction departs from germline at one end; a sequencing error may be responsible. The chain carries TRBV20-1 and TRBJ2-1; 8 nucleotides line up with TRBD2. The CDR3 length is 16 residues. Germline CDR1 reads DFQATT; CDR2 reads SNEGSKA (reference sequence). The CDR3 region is CSARDLSGNSYNEQYF. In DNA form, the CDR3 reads TGCAGTGCTAGAGATCTTAGCGGGAACTCCTACAATGAGCAGTATTTC.

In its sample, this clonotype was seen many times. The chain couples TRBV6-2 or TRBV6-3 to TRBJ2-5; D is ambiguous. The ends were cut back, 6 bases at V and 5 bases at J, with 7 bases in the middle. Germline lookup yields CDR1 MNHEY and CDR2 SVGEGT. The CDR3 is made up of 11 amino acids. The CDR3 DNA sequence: TGTGCCAGCAGAGGATACGAGACCCAGTACTTC. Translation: CASRGYETQYF.

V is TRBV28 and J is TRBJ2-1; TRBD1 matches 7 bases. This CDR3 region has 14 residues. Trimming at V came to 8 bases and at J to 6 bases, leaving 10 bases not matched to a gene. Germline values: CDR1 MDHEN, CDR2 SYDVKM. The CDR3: CASEENRGGNEQFF. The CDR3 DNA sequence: TGTGCCAGCGAGGAGAACAGGGGTGGCAATGAGCAGTTCTTC. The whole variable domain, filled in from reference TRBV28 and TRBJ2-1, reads DVKVTQSSRYLVKRTGEKVFLECVQDMDHENMFWYRQDPGLGLRLIYFSYDVKMKEKGDIPEGYSVSREKKERFSLILESASTNQTSMYLCASEENRGGNEQFFGPGTRLTVL.

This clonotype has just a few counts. CDR3: CASSYGLAGGPGEQFF. As DNA, the CDR3 is TGTGCCAGCAGTTACGGGCTAGCGGGAGGGCCGGGCGAGCAGTTCTTC. V usage is TRBV6-5 and J usage is TRBJ2-1; 12 nucleotides agree with TRBD2. V lost 2 bases to trimming and J lost 10 bases; unmatched junction nucleotides: 9. The CDR3 spans 16 residues. Per the germline V gene, CDR1 is MNHEY and CDR2 is SVGAGI.

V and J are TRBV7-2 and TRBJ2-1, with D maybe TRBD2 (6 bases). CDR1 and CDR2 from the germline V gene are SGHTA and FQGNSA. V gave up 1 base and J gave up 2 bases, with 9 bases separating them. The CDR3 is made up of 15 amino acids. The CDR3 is CASSLVAVTYNEQFF. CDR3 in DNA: TGTGCCAGCAGCTTAGTAGCGGTGACCTACAATGAGCAGTTCTTC.

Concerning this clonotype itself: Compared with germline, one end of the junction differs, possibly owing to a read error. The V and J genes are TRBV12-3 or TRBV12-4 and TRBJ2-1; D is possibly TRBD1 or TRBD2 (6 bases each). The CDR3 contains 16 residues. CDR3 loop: CVSSTTGGGAYNEQFF. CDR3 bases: TGTGTCAGCAGTACCACCGGGGGCGGGGCCTACAATGAGCAGTTCTTC.

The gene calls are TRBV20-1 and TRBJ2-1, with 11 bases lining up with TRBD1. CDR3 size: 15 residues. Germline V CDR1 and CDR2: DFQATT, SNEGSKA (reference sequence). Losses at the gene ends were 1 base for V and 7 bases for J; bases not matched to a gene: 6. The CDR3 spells CSARVRTGGINEQFF. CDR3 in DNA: TGCAGTGCTAGAGTGAGGACAGGGGGCATTAATGAGCAGTTCTTC.

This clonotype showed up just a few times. The CDR3 sequence is CSVEGARTGGGLSTDTQYF. CDR3 in DNA: TGCAGCGTTGAGGGAGCAAGGACAGGGGGCGGTTTGAGCACAGATACGCAGTATTTT. This chain links TRBV29-1 with TRBJ2-3; 11 bases are shared with TRBD1. Losses at the gene ends were 3 bases for V and 0 bases for J; bases not matched to a gene: 14. The CDR3 has 19 amino acids. CDR1 SQVTM and CDR2 ANQGSEA come from the germline V gene.